The present T cell receptor beta chain was sequenced within a study of blood T cell repertoires in COVID-19. The assay was immunoSEQ multiplex PCR, and TCRdb's table has in-frame clones only and misses some. The sample has about 200,000 clones, approximately 90% seen once. This CDR3 is built from 15 residues. V was trimmed by 0 bases and J by 4 bases, leaving 12 bases between them. Germline CDR1 SGHNT, CDR2 YYREEE (reference sequence). This receptor was identified in a man aged 55 to 69 with COVID-19, enrolled during active disease. The chain links TRBV5-4 to TRBJ2-3; possibly TRBD2 for D (5 bases). The source material was peripheral blood. For the CDR3, the DNA is TGTGCCAGCAGCTTGGTGGGGAGAGTGGCAGATACGCAGTATTTT. It yields the protein CASSLVGRVADTQYF.